The clone carrying this T cell receptor (beta chain) showed up just a few times. What it binds is unknown. What was amplified from RNA transcripts were TCR beta CDR3 regions. The TCR CDR3 was amplified in a first-round RT-PCR using the HTBI primer set. MiXCR was run by TCRdb on the multiplex PCR reads, yielding one entry per CDR3 protein. Of approximately 620,000 distinct CDR3 sequences detected, roughly 16% appear once; the ten largest clones hold around 3.3%. The source of the sample is a study of T cells in Graves' hyperthyroidism and ophthalmopathy. General study results and limits: For ophthalmopathy, model prediction preceded onset by a median approximately 6 months.

Germline lookup yields CDR1 MDHEN and CDR2 SYDVKM. J gave up 6 bases and V 4 bases, and 6 bases lay outside the gene matches. This CDR3 is 15 amino acids long. What was sequenced was blood. The clonotype originates from a middle-aged woman with Graves' ophthalmopathy. The chain links TRBV28 to TRBJ1-5, with 10 bases lining up with TRBD1. CDR3 DNA sequence: TGTGCCAGCAGTTCCCCGACAGGGGGCGTTCAGCCCCAGCATTTT. Encoded protein: CASSSPTGGVQPQHF.